The rows below give T cell receptor beta chains drawn from one sample of a study of T cell responses to AZD1222 COVID-19 vaccine. Some clones are missing from TCRdb's copy, which holds only in-frame ones; the method was immunoSEQ multiplex PCR. The sample records 45,000 to 55,000 clones, around 80% being singletons. Sequences were derived from peripheral blood, sampled on day 0 of AZD1222 vaccination. The receptor set was obtained from an adult in good health. Both conserved end residues are part of each CDR3.

cdr3_length v_call cdr3_aa
15 TRBV5-4 CASSTTSGGADEQYF
11 TRBV2 CASSERDEQYF
12 TRBV29-1 CSARTGNTEAFF
14 TRBV4-2 CASSGDRSTDTQYF
17 TRBV29-1 CSVMAGTGIPYLYEQYF
11 TRBV20-1 CSARGQLEAFF
16 TRBV11-1 CASSSWAGGDQETQYF
16 TRBV7-2 CASTQRPVGRTGELFF
18 TRBV5-1 CASSLAFHHNTNTGELFF
14 TRBV11-3 CASSPRDSYNEQFF
11 TRBV12-5 CASGFEETQYF
15 TRBV3-1/TRBV3-2 CASSQAPGITGELFF
13 TRBV19 CASGTLQGYEQYF
12 TRBV3-1/TRBV3-2 CASSQDITAAFF
12 TRBV11-2 CASRASEYEQYF
19 TRBV28 CASSSSDRIIENYNSPLHF
14 TRBV13 CASSLGNSGNTIYF
16 TRBV3-1/TRBV3-2 CASSQPSGGSIGELFF
17 TRBV27 CASSAGTRIRKPGELFF
14 TRBV11-3 CASSLGTNTYEQYF
21 TRBV6-2/TRBV6-3 CASSYDTHYKSGRPLIHEQYF
14 TRBV5-4 CASSHRSLDTEAFF
14 TRBV18 CASSPDLSNQPQHF
17 TRBV9 CASSVALAGVVDNEQFF
14 TRBV6-2/TRBV6-3 CASSAGQTYNEQFF
13 TRBV2 CASSEGTGNEQYF
14 TRBV18 CASSLDSSNEKLFF
13 TRBV6-5 CASRPGVGEKLFF
16 TRBV25-1 CASSESGASYNSPLHF
13 TRBV12-5 CASGKTDSKGYTF
15 TRBV7-3 CASSLSGGSGDTQYF
11 TRBV29-1 CSVEQVHEQYF
14 TRBV5-8 CASSLEGAREPQHF
18 TRBV27 CATARGLAGREGVYEQYF
15 TRBV30 CAWSVPPRGKYEQYF
13 TRBV12-3/TRBV12-4 CASSLASNTEAFF
16 TRBV11-1 CASSFKGISGANVLTF
15 TRBV11-2 CASSLVGTGKETQYF
14 TRBV5-1 CASTPLEQGYGYTF
15 TRBV6-1 CASSENRAGAYGYTF
14 TRBV19 CASSQQGAGTEQYF
18 TRBV28 CASSSYGRARGNGNTIYF
14 TRBV6-5 CASRWQGAAGELFF
12 TRBV5-6 CASSSRRNEAFF
10 TRBV30 CAWSQETQYF
17 TRBV9 CASSVTGRLGSGNTIYF
15 TRBV7-9 CASSTDGQGGQPQHF
14 TRBV28 CASSWDTSQETQYF
17 TRBV28 CASSLLIGGALNQPQHF
16 TRBV27 CASSLGKTGGPGGYTF
12 TRBV19 CASTDRDSPLHF
17 TRBV5-6 CASSLSGGTSGRYEQYF
16 TRBV6-4 CASSVLAGSSYNEQFF